The next 5 T cell receptor beta chains were all read from a single sample in a study of CD4+ T cells in melanoma. The repertoire was sequenced with immunoSEQ multiplex PCR; TCRdb's copy has only in-frame clones and lacks some. Counted here are over 130,000 clones, around 90% occurring once; the ten biggest clones make up about 1.5%. Receptors originate from a human donor with melanoma.

J is TRBJ1-5 and V is TRBV5-5, with D possibly TRBD1 on 6 matching bases. The V and J ends lost 4 bases and 6 bases respectively, with 11 bases between them. This CDR3 has 13 residues. Germline CDR1 reads SGHKS; CDR2 reads YYEKEE (reference sequence). The CDR3 DNA reads as TGTGCCAGCAGCCCCGGGGGCCCTCAGCCCCAGCATTTT. This sequence encodes CASSPGGPQPQHF.

The chain couples TRBV9 to TRBJ2-5; possible D gene TRBD2, 5 bases. The ends were cut back, 1 base at V and 5 bases at J, with 9 bases in the middle. There are 13 residues in the CDR3. The germline CDR1 and CDR2 sequences are SGDLS and YYNGEE. The CDR3, as DNA: TGTGCCAGCAGCGTAAGTAGCGACGAGACCCAGTACTTC. Amino acid sequence: CASSVSSDETQYF.

The chain uses TRBV9 and TRBJ2-6; D unresolved. Per germline, CDR1 SGDLS and CDR2 YYNGEE. The CDR3 length is 15 residues. V was pared by 3 bases and J by 2 bases, with 9 bases between. CDR3 sequence (DNA): TGTGCCAGCAGCGACCCGGGTCCTGGGGCCAACGTCCTGACTTTC. It codes for CASSDPGPGANVLTF.

The chain couples TRBV5-1 to TRBJ2-5; no clear D. The CDR3 consists of 13 residues. In germline, CDR1 is SGHRS, CDR2 YFSETQ. Trimming shortened V by 0 bases and J by 2 bases, and 5 bases separated the two germline ends. The CDR3 DNA is TGCGCCAGCAGCTTGGGTCAGCAAGAGACCCAGTACTTC. As protein: CASSLGQQETQYF. The whole variable domain, remainder taken from reference TRBV5-1 and TRBJ2-5, is KAGVTQTPRYLIKTRGQQVTLSCSPISGHRSVSWYQQTPGQGLQFLFEYFSETQRNKGNFPGRFSGRQFSNSRSEMNVSTLELGDSALYLCASSLGQQETQYFGPGTRLLVL.

The genes are TRBV5-1 and TRBJ1-5; D not resolved. Germline V CDR1 and CDR2: SGHRS, YFSETQ. This CDR3 spans 15 amino acids. V was pared by 0 bases and J by 0 bases, with 7 bases between. As DNA, the CDR3 is TGCGCCAGCAGCTTGGACGGAAATAGCAATCAGCCCCAGCATTTT. Translating it yields CASSLDGNSNQPQHF.